The 2 T cell receptor beta chains below all came from one sample that was sequenced in a study of T cell responses to AZD1222 COVID-19 vaccine. Clones were read by immunoSEQ multiplex PCR, and TCRdb kept only the in-frame ones, dropping some. The data hold 150,000 or so clones, with roughly nine tenths observed a single time. Sequences were derived from peripheral blood, sampled on day 0 of AZD1222 vaccination. These receptors all come from an adult in good health.

The V call is TRBV14, the J call TRBJ2-7; TRBD1 aligns across 9 bases. V shed 7 bases and J 3 bases; nucleotides not matched to a gene: 7. The CDR3 has 14 amino acids. The V gene's germline CDR1 is SGHDN and CDR2 FVKESK. CDR3 sequence: CASNGPGQGYEQYF. The CDR3 DNA reads TGTGCCAGCAACGGACCGGGACAGGGCTACGAGCAGTACTTC.

The count of this clone is one. J is TRBJ1-5 and V is TRBV19, with D possibly being TRBD1 (6 bases). Between the trimmed V and J ends, which lost 3 bases and 2 bases, there was a span of 11 bases. The CDR3 covers 15 residues. Germline loops: CDR1 LNHDA, CDR2 SQIVND (reference sequence). CDR3 nucleotide sequence: TGTGCCAGTAGTATCTCGGCAGGGGGCAATCAGCCCCAGCATTTT. As protein: CASSISAGGNQPQHF.